The sequence of this T cell receptor beta chain was determined in a study of T-cell memory formation after mild COVID-19. Overall study context: The two donors had largely donor-specific TCR clusters. Study observations and caveats: Pre-infection memory harbored some responding clones, suggesting cross-reactive memory joined. Contracting CD4+ clones were located mainly in CM and EM, and CD8+ clones in EMRA.

Trimming pared 4 bases from V and 3 bases from J, leaving 15 bases between. The CDR3 consists of 15 residues. Germline V gene data show CDR1 as SEHNR and CDR2 as FQNEAQ (reference sequence). This clonotype was found a few times. Its target is not known. Constant-segment-primed 5'RACE gave TCR alpha and TCR beta cDNA libraries with sample barcodes and UMIs. TCRdb analysed the 5' RACE reads with MiXCR anew, one entry per CDR3 protein. The sample contains under 250,000 distinct CDR3 sequences, roughly a tenth of which appear only once. The sequenced sample was PBMCs or a T cell subset sorted from them (not recorded which). The chain combines TRBV7-9 with TRBJ1-2; D gene uncertain. This TCR was sampled from a man between 18 and 35 years old who had mild COVID-19 (a few samples of this study predate the infection). Cell type and time point are not known. CDR3 DNA: TGTGCCAGCAGCTCCTCAGGAAGTATTTACTATGGCTACACCTTC. This translates into CASSSSGSIYYGYTF.